This TCR beta chain was sequenced during a study of shared clonotypes between healthy human individuals (dated by TCRdb to 2018 to 2021). Looking at the study overall: A few men and two women, aged 18 to 49 years, made up the cohort. To increase sequencing depth and limit assay-specific biases, different laboratories used diverse techniques to prepare libraries and sequence TCR repertoires. To estimate repertoire size and how much clonotypes are shared between individuals, the study performed deep sequencing of blood TCR repertoires from about 5 healthy adults. Per donor, leukapheresis produced somewhere between about 0.94 and 9 billion PBMCs. For each donor, CD4 naive and CD4 memory were each given three plates, CD8 naive was given two plates, and CD8 memory was given one plate. The paper's findings and limits, for the study overall: Pairwise subsampling indicated that sequencing depth was expected to affect the degree of clonotype sharing among donors. The genetic and exposure-history diversity represented was limited by the small number of donors. Higher generation probabilities were observed for clonotypes shared by all four sorted-subset donors than for non-shared clonotypes. When a handful of donors were compared, the shared fraction of clonotypes was around 5.1% for naive CD4, 3.5% for naive CD8, 2.3% for memory CD4, and under 0.5% for memory CD8. Naive subsets generally had larger estimated clonotype richness than memory subsets. Sampling was restricted to blood, and TCR repertoires in tissues likely differ from the TCR repertoires found in blood. Even with the large sequencing depth, rarefaction of the sorted-subset datasets indicated that sequencing was incomplete.

In regard to this clone: The antigen it recognizes is unknown. No base qualities exist here, and no much larger clone lies one base off it.

Using the deep immunoSEQ assay, multiplex PCR amplified TCR CDR3 regions from genomic DNA. For each cell subset, the extracted genomic DNA was distributed evenly across all wells of several immunoSEQ 96-well plates, and each plate served as one replicate. For sorted subsets, approximately 200 ng of genomic DNA, equivalent to around 29,000 T cell genomes, went into each replicate PCR. Purified libraries were quantified with a Qubit 3.0 fluorometer, sized on a Bioanalyzer 2100, and re-quantified with the KAPA Library Quantification kit. Every immunoSEQ 96-well plate was sequenced on a dedicated single-read 150-cycle Illumina NextSeq 550 flow cell. Per the source publication's procedure: Because the immunoSEQ output held only junctional sequences and lacked quality scores, the filtering could not match the filtering applied to full-length reads. To assign V/J genes and CDR3, sequences were annotated against IMGT germline references using PyIR, a Python wrapper for IgBLAST v1.9. Reads were filtered out if the reads had weak V/J assignments (E-value above 1e-6), no CDR3, stop codons, out-of-frame junctions, or ambiguous translated residues. V3J clonotypes were defined by identical inferred V gene, J gene, and CDR3 amino acid sequence. To compute the percentage overlap between repertoires, the number of shared unique clonotypes was divided by the size of the smaller repertoire. Richness of each repertoire was evaluated using RTK rarefaction, the Chao1 estimator, and Recon v2.1 estimates of unobserved clonotypes. OLGA was used to compute generation probabilities for all TCRbeta clonotypes that the gDNA method yielded from a few donors. This is the immuneACCESS table as TCRdb keeps it, with only in-frame sequences that have V and J called. A part of the clones is gone; compared with another copy, unresolved V genes explain less than half, and the rest is unexplained. V and J calls and clone size follow that table, whereas D and trimming were derived from the DNA. This sample is represented by a few million clones; around 93% of them were singletons. 0.37% of the sample is held by the ten biggest clonotypes.

The trim is 6 bases for V and 0 bases for J, with a gap of 15 bases between the germline ends. The CDR3, from cysteine to phenylalanine, totals 16 residues. Only the CDR3 DNA stays, 48 bases, in frame from base 1. CDR1 and CDR2, per the germline V gene, are MDHEN and SYDVKM. The donors were healthy, HIV-negative adults with no recently reported acute infections or vaccinations. Every donor was a Caucasian adult living in Nashville, Tennessee, USA. Magnetic negative selection was used to enrich CD4+ T cells, after which naive cells were positively selected on CD45RA and the negative fraction became the memory subset. After blood collection by leukapheresis, PBMCs were isolated using Ficoll-Histopaque density gradient centrifugation and then cryopreserved in the vapor phase of liquid nitrogen. Purity and quantity of every magnetically sorted T cell population were checked by analytical flow cytometry. Genomic DNA was isolated from each sorted fraction and quantified by UV absorbance on a Nanodrop 2000c.

The material sequenced was naive CD4+ T cells from PBMCs. The cell subset or site label, as the study defines it: CD45RA+ positively selected. The chain couples TRBV28 to TRBJ1-3, with the D gene too uncertain to name. The TCR was taken from a man younger than 35 in good health. Some clones in this sample may be carry-over from other donors' samples. The CDR3 protein: CASSQRRVLSGNTIYF. The base sequence is TGTGCCAGCAGCCAGCGACGGGTGCTCTCTGGAAACACCATATATTTT.